Listed below are T cell receptor beta chains from one sample, sequenced in a study of T cells in tumors after PD-1 blockade. Some clones are missing from TCRdb's copy, which holds only in-frame ones; the method was immunoSEQ multiplex PCR. The sample has about 1,600 clones; roughly 64% are singletons. Specimen: tumor tissue, collected before anti-PD-1 treatment. The receptors here all came from a human donor with cutaneous squamous cell carcinoma. CDR3s include the opening cysteine and the closing phenylalanine or tryptophan. A D gene is named only where the DNA matches it firmly. Rows give clone size only sometimes, using once, few, many, or a class for an expanded clone.

j_call v_call clone_size d_call cdr3_aa cdr3_nt
TRBJ2-7 TRBV2 - - CASTVESSYEQYF TGTGCCAGCACTGTCGAAAGCTCCTACGAGCAGTACTTC
TRBJ1-5 TRBV2 - - CASSEGPKGNQPQHF TGTGCCAGCAGTGAAGGCCCGAAGGGCAATCAGCCCCAGCATTTT
TRBJ1-1 TRBV5-1 once - CASSLNDPEAAFF TGCGCCAGCAGCTTAAATGACCCCGAAGCGGCTTTCTTT
TRBJ2-5 TRBV6-6 few - CASRGDGGKGETQYF TGTGCCAGCAGGGGGGACGGGGGCAAAGGAGAGACCCAGTACTTC
TRBJ2-3 TRBV6-5 - - CASIQDGGTDTQYF TGTGCCAGCATTCAGGACGGGGGCACAGATACGCAGTATTTT
TRBJ2-1 TRBV6-1 - - CASSELFVNEQFF TGTGCCAGCAGTGAACTCTTCGTCAATGAGCAGTTCTTC
TRBJ2-3 TRBV12-3/TRBV12-4 - - CASRRGSTDTQYF TGTGCCAGCAGGCGGGGCAGCACAGATACGCAGTATTTT
TRBJ1-1 TRBV7-9 few TRBD1 CASMVIGGITEAFF TGTGCCAGCATGGTAATAGGGGGCATTACTGAAGCTTTCTTT
TRBJ2-7 TRBV12-3/TRBV12-4 - - CASSARYEQYF TGTGCCAGCAGTGCAAGATACGAGCAGTACTTC
TRBJ1-3 TRBV11-2 once - CASSFGRVGNTIYF TGTGCCAGCAGCTTCGGAAGGGTTGGAAACACCATATATTTT
TRBJ2-7 TRBV7-3 - - CASSPTGPQAKQYF TGTGCCAGCAGCCCCACGGGACCTCAGGCGAAGCAGTACTTC
TRBJ2-2 TRBV2 - - CASSEIEGDTGELFF TGTGCCAGCAGTGAGATCGAGGGGGACACCGGGGAGCTGTTTTTT